This T cell receptor beta chain was recorded in a study of blood T cell repertoires in COVID-19. Study at large: Researchers got acute and convalescent COVID-19 samples from the United States, Italy and Spain.

Looked up from germline, CDR1 is GTSNPN and CDR2 is SVGIG (reference sequence). This CDR3 is 11 amino acids long. V lost 5 bases and J lost 1, with 5 bases in between. Repertoires were generated with immunoSEQ multiplex PCR, while TCRdb's copy carries only in-frame clones and drops some. The data contain 96,000 or so clones, around 81% of them singletons. The receptor comes from an elderly man with COVID-19, enrolled during active disease. The chain combines TRBV30 with TRBJ2-5; D ambiguous. Sequences were obtained from peripheral blood. The CDR3 spells CAWGSQETQYF. Here the CDR3 DNA reads TGTGCCTGGGGCAGCCAAGAGACCCAGTACTTC. The full variable domain, rest sourced from reference TRBV30 and TRBJ2-5, is SQTIHQWPATLVQPVGSPLSLECTVEGTSNPNLYWYRQAAGRGLQLLFYSVGIGQISSEVPQNLSASRPQDRQFILSSKKLLLSDSGFYLCAWGSQETQYFGPGTRLLVL.